This entry lists 27 T cell receptor beta chains sequenced from one sample in a study of beta chain features in type 1 diabetes. Of the isolated RNA, all was reverse transcribed, and so the sequenced material was expressed TCRB transcripts. The data were produced by immunoSEQ multiplex PCR, yet TCRdb's version contains in-frame clones alone and is incomplete. This sample carries roughly 180,000 clones, about 13% of them seen once, and the ten largest clones take 0.55% to 0.8%. The sequenced material came from central memory CD4+ T cells from blood. These receptors were obtained from a woman aged 18-29 years in good health.

The genes are TRBV7-9 and TRBJ1-2; 9 bases line up with TRBD1. There are 14 residues in the CDR3. Germline CDR1 SEHNR, CDR2 FQNEAQ (reference sequence). With V trimmed by 5 bases and J by 6 bases, 7 bases remained unmatched. In DNA, the CDR3 is TGTGCCAGCAGCATGCCCCGGGACAGGGATGGCTACACCTTC. Its translation is CASSMPRDRDGYTF.

The chain couples TRBV28 to TRBJ1-4; no definite D call. The CDR3 consists of 11 residues. The germline gives CDR1 MDHEN, CDR2 SYDVKM. Trimming stripped 6 bases from V and 7 bases from J, with 6 bases between. This CDR3 reads CASRQVEKLFF. The CDR3 coding sequence is TGTGCCAGCAGACAAGTTGAAAAACTGTTTTTT.

At least ten counts were recorded for this clone. The chain uses TRBV11-2 and TRBJ2-5, with D hard to call. The CDR3 spans 13 residues. From germline, CDR1 is SGHAT and CDR2 FQNNGV. V lost 5 bases and J lost 5, with 12 bases in between. CDR3 bases: TGTGCCAGCAGCGCTGAACTAAGGGAGACCCAGTACTTC. This gives the protein CASSAELRETQYF.

With respect to this clone: Additional DNA sequences in this sample encode the identical CDR3. This chain joins TRBV2 and TRBJ2-1, with TRBD2 matching 8 bases. The CDR3 runs 14 residues. CDR1 is SNHLY, CDR2 FYNNEI, per germline. After removal of 6 bases from V and 3 bases from J, the junction contained 4 bases not matched to a gene. CDR3 protein: CASSRTSFYNEQFF. CDR3 bases: TGTGCCAGCAGCCGGACTAGCTTCTACAATGAGCAGTTCTTC.

The chain recombines TRBV30 with TRBJ2-5; the match to TRBD1 covers 8 bases. The V gene's germline CDR1 is GTSNPN and CDR2 SVGIG (reference sequence). The CDR3 is 14 residues long. V lost 2 bases, J lost 11 bases, and 13 bases stayed unmatched. Here the CDR3 DNA reads TGTGCCTGGAGTTCAAGCAGGGGGCGCGGGGAGCAGTACTTC. It codes for CAWSSSRGRGEQYF.

This clone was recorded a few times. The chain recombines TRBV11-1 with TRBJ2-2, with 8 nucleotides matching TRBD2. The CDR3 spans 15 residues. Germline V gene lookup returns CDR1 SGHAT and CDR2 FQDESV (reference sequence). The ends lost 3 bases at V and 1 base at J; junction bases unmatched: 1. The CDR3 loop reads CASSLSGRNTGELFF. In nucleotides, the CDR3 is TGTGCCAGCAGCTTGAGCGGGAGGAACACCGGGGAGCTGTTTTTT.

The rearrangement joins TRBV30 to TRBJ1-1, with D possibly TRBD1 on 6 matching bases. CDR3 length: 14 residues. V was shortened by 0 bases and J by 10 bases, with 18 bases between the two germline ends. CDR1 is GTSNPN and CDR2 is SVGIG in the germline V gene (reference sequence). CDR3 sequence (DNA): TGTGCCTGGAGTGTACTGGGAGGGGGAAACGGAGCTTTCTTT. This gives the protein CAWSVLGGGNGAFF.

This rearrangement joins TRBV4-1 to TRBJ2-2; 10 nucleotides agree with TRBD2. The CDR3 runs to 17 residues. V was clipped by 3 bases and J by 1 base; unmatched bases: 5. CDR1 MGHRA and CDR2 YSYEKL come from the germline V gene. This CDR3 reads CASSQARTSGNTGELFF. The CDR3 region has the DNA TGCGCCAGCAGCCAGGCCAGGACTAGCGGGAACACCGGGGAGCTGTTTTTT.

V gene TRBV15 combines with J gene TRBJ2-1; D is perhaps TRBD1 (5 bases). Germline V lookup: CDR1 LNHNV, CDR2 YYDKDF (reference sequence). CDR3 length: 13 amino acids. Deletions cut 5 bases from V and 8 bases from J, with 13 bases between. The CDR3 DNA reads as TGTGCCACCAGCTCGACCCAAGGGGATGAGCAGTTCTTC. It yields the protein CATSSTQGDEQFF.

This chain connects TRBV6-5 to TRBJ2-5; 10 nucleotides align to TRBD2. This CDR3 region has 13 residues. Germline V lookup: CDR1 MNHEY, CDR2 SVGAGI. With 2 bases clipped from V and 8 bases from J, the junction kept 2 bases outside the gene matches. The CDR3 loop reads CASSYKREGTQYF. In nucleotides, the CDR3 is TGTGCCAGCAGTTACAAGCGGGAGGGTACCCAGTACTTC.

The rearrangement joins TRBV28 to TRBJ1-2; D is uncertain. There are 12 residues in the CDR3. Germline V CDR1 and CDR2: MDHEN, SYDVKM. The ends were cut back, 5 bases at V and 4 bases at J, with 8 bases in the middle. This chain's CDR3 is CASSLSFYGYTF. CDR3 DNA sequence: TGTGCCAGCAGTCTCTCTTTCTATGGCTACACCTTC.

The chain uses TRBV6-1 and TRBJ2-3, with 8 bases fitting TRBD2. CDR3 length equals 15 residues. V gave up 6 bases and J gave up 2 bases; unmatched junction bases: 7. Germline V gene lookup returns CDR1 MNHNS and CDR2 SASEGT. CDR3 nucleotide sequence: TGTGCCAGCAGACCCCATAGCGGGAACACAGATACGCAGTATTTT. Translation: CASRPHSGNTDTQYF.

The J gene is TRBJ1-1, the V gene TRBV27; possibly TRBD1 for D (5 bases). The CDR3 sequence is 14 residues long. Between the trimmed V and J ends, which lost 5 bases and 1 base, there was a span of 11 bases. Germline lookup yields CDR1 MNHEY and CDR2 SMNVEV (reference sequence). This CDR3 reads CASSATDQNTEAFF. Here the CDR3 DNA reads TGTGCCAGCAGTGCGACAGACCAGAACACTGAAGCTTTCTTT.

This chain joins TRBV9 and TRBJ1-1, with 7 nucleotides matching TRBD1. Germline CDR1 SGDLS, CDR2 YYNGEE. The CDR3 consists of 14 residues. V shed 3 bases and J 1 base; nucleotides not matched to a gene: 3. This chain's CDR3 is CASSADRPNTEAFF. CDR3 nucleotides: TGTGCCAGCAGCGCGGACAGGCCGAACACTGAAGCTTTCTTT.

This clone came up a few times. The chain couples TRBV28 to TRBJ2-1; 11 bases are a match to TRBD2. V shed 6 bases and J 6 bases; nucleotides not matched to a gene: 7. Germline CDR1 is MDHEN and CDR2 is SYDVKM. The CDR3 is 15 residues long. The CDR3 region has the DNA TGTGCCAGCAGACCCACTAGCGGGGGACTCAATGAGCAGTTCTTC. Protein: CASRPTSGGLNEQFF. The entire variable domain, with the rest obtained from reference TRBV28 and TRBJ2-1, is as follows: DVKVTQSSRYLVKRTGEKVFLECVQDMDHENMFWYRQDPGLGLRLIYFSYDVKMKEKGDIPEGYSVSREKKERFSLILESASTNQTSMYLCASRPTSGGLNEQFFGPGTRLTVL.

The CDR3 DNA reads as TGTGCCAGCAGCCAACAACAGAAAAAACTGTTTTTT. Its protein product is CASSQQQKKLFF. The J gene is TRBJ1-4, the V gene TRBV14; D gene unclear. This CDR3 has 12 amino acids. Germline V gene sequence: CDR1 SGHDN, CDR2 FVKESK. The V and J ends lost 2 bases and 9 bases respectively, with 7 bases between them.

This clone was observed a handful of times. This rearrangement joins TRBV9 to TRBJ2-5; the match to TRBD2 covers 8 bases. J was trimmed by 5 bases and V by 6 bases; bases with no gene match: 9. Germline V gene sequence: CDR1 SGDLS, CDR2 YYNGEE. The CDR3 is 14 residues long. CDR3 coding DNA: TGTGCCAGCAACGGAGCGGGAGTAAGGGAGACCCAGTACTTC. The encoded protein is CASNGAGVRETQYF.

This clone was detected only a few times. As DNA, the CDR3 is TGTGCCAGCAGCGACCCGACGGGGGGCCTGAGCACAGATACGCAGTATTTT. The encoded protein is CASSDPTGGLSTDTQYF. This sequence joins TRBV9 and TRBJ2-3, with D possibly being TRBD2 (7 bases). Looked up from germline, CDR1 is SGDLS and CDR2 is YYNGEE. Trimming stripped 3 bases from V and 0 bases from J, with 17 bases between. This CDR3 region has 17 residues.

This clone was counted only a few times. The rearrangement links TRBV5-1 to TRBJ2-7; the D is unclear. CDR3 length: 12 amino acids. Germline assignment: CDR1 SGHRS and CDR2 YFSETQ. Trimming removed 0 bases from V and 8 bases from J, with 9 bases in between. CDR3 amino acids: CASSLEQHKQYF. CDR3 DNA sequence: TGCGCCAGCAGCTTGGAACAGCATAAGCAGTACTTC.

The chain uses TRBV2 and TRBJ2-5; D might be TRBD2 (5 bases). V lost 6 bases and J 10 bases, leaving 12 bases between the germline ends. The CDR3 has 11 residues. Germline-derived CDR1 and CDR2 are SNHLY and FYNNEI. The CDR3 nucleotides read TGTGCCAGCAGGGAGGTGCAGCGCCAGTACTTC. It specifies CASREVQRQYF.

The chain employs TRBV29-1 and TRBJ2-1; TRBD2 matches at 16 bases. CDR1 SQVTM and CDR2 ANQGSEA come from the germline V gene. The CDR3 loop spans 16 amino acids. The J segment lost 7 bases and the V segment lost 6 bases, leaving 9 bases of the junction unmatched. CDR3 nucleotide sequence: TGCAGCGTCGGCGGGACTAGCGGGAGGGCCTGGAATGAGCAGTTCTTC. Its translation is CSVGGTSGRAWNEQFF.

The chain combines TRBV18 with TRBJ1-1; D unclear. Germline CDR1 KGHSH, CDR2 LQKENI. The CDR3 has 12 residues. V lost 1 base, J lost 8 bases, and 8 bases lay in between. Written as DNA, the CDR3 is TGTGCCAGCTCACCACAGGGAGAGGAAGCTTTCTTT. It translates to CASSPQGEEAFF.

This clone showed up just a few times. The V gene is TRBV23-1, the J gene TRBJ2-1, with D possibly matching TRBD2 (5 bases). TRBV23-1 counts as an open reading frame of uncertain function. This CDR3 comprises 14 residues. V lost 3 bases, J lost 8 bases, and 14 bases lay in between. For the CDR3, the DNA is TGCGCCAGCAGTCACGTCATTTGGCGGGATGAGCAGTTCTTC. It encodes CASSHVIWRDEQFF.

A few counts support this clone. The chain is built from TRBV7-9 and TRBJ2-7; 9 nucleotides line up with TRBD1. Germline assignment: CDR1 SEHNR and CDR2 FQNEAQ (reference sequence). The CDR3 is 15 amino acids. V lost 4 bases and J lost 0; bases outside the gene matches: 4. CDR3 protein: CASSSRDRDSYEQYF. The CDR3 DNA sequence: TGTGCCAGCAGCTCACGGGACAGGGACTCCTACGAGCAGTACTTC.

Concerning this clone: Other DNA sequences in this specimen translate into the identical CDR3. The chain links TRBV18 to TRBJ1-1, with TRBD1 as a possible D gene (5 bases). The CDR3 runs 14 residues. V was pared by 1 base and J by 4 bases, with 10 bases between. CDR1 is KGHSH, CDR2 LQKENI, per germline. The CDR3 sequence: CASSPRGRGTEAFF. The CDR3 region has the DNA TGTGCCAGCTCACCACGGGGAAGGGGCACTGAAGCTTTCTTT.

This clone was detected a few times. CDR3 in DNA: TGTGCCAGCAGCTTAGGCCGGTGGAGCACAGATACGCAGTATTTT. This translates into CASSLGRWSTDTQYF. The J gene is TRBJ2-3, the V gene TRBV7-6; no clear D gene. Germline loops: CDR1 SGHVS, CDR2 FNYEAQ. V was cut by 1 base and J by 0 bases, with 8 bases left in between. The CDR3 sequence is 15 residues long. Drawing the rest from reference TRBV7-6 and TRBJ2-3, the complete variable domain is GAGVSQSPRYKVTKRGQDVALRCDPISGHVSLYWYRQALGQGPEFLTYFNYEAQQDKSGLPNDRFSAERPEGSISTLTIQRTEQRDSAMYRCASSLGRWSTDTQYFGPGTRLTVL.

This chain uses TRBV4-1 with TRBJ2-6; the match to TRBD1 covers 9 bases. The CDR3 is made up of 17 amino acids. V lost 4 bases, J lost 4 bases, and 8 bases stayed unmatched. The V gene's germline CDR1 is MGHRA and CDR2 YSYEKL. The CDR3 spells CASSLTDRGSGANVLTF. CDR3 coding DNA: TGCGCCAGCAGCCTAACGGACAGGGGATCCGGGGCCAACGTCCTGACTTTC.